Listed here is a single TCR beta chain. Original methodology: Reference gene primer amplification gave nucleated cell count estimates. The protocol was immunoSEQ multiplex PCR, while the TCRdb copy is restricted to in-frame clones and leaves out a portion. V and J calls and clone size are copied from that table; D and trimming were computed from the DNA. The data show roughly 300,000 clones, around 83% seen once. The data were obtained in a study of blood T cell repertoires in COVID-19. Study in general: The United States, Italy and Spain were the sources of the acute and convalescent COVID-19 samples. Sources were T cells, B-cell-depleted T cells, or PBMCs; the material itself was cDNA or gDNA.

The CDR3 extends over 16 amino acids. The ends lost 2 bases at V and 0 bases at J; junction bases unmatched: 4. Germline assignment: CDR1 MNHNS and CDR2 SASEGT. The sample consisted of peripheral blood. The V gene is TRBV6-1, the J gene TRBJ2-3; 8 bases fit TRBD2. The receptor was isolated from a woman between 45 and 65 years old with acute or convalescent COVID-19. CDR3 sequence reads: CASSENTGGSTDTQYF. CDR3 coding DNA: TGTGCCAGCAGTGAAAATACGGGAGGGAGCACAGATACGCAGTATTTT.